This paragraph covers one T cell receptor (beta chain) sequence. Its antigen is as yet unknown. The TCR beta cDNA came from 5'RACE template switching with UMIs. TCRdb derives one entry per CDR3 protein from the 5' RACE reads, leaving out DNA. The sample's table shows 350,000 to 500,000 distinct CDR3 sequences. This entry belongs to a study of T cells expressing NK-cell markers. About the research overall: According to the study, TCR beta repertoires originated from sorted CD3+CD56+NKG2C+, CD3+CD56+NKG2C- and CD3+CD56-NKG2C+ T cells. With respect to HCMV, most of the eight sequenced donors were seropositive, and one was seronegative. Findings and limits, study-wide: Dominant NKG2C+ clonotypes were found to form roughly 1.0-7.5% of CD8+ T cells in over five donors.

Per germline, CDR1 SEHNR and CDR2 FQNEAQ (reference sequence). The CDR3 runs to 17 residues. Sequenced: blood T cells: a sorted CD56 or NKG2C T cell subset, CD4+ or CD8+ T cells, or bulk PBMC T cells (not recorded which). The receptor's source is a woman between 18 and 75 years old in good health. The chain carries TRBV7-9 and TRBJ2-5; the D gene TCRdb calls, TRBD2, cannot be checked with no DNA. The CDR3 loop reads CASSLAYRGEGQETQYF.